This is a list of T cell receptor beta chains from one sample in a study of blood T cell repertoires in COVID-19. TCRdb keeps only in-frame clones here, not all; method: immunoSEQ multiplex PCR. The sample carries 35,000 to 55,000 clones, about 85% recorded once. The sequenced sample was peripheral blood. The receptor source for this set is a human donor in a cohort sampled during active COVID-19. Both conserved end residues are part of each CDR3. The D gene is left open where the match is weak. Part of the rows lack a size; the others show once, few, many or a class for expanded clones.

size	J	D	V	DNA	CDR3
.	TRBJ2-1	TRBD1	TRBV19	TGTGCCAGTAGTGACAGGGGTCGGGATGGTGAGCAGTTCTTC	CASSDRGRDGEQFF
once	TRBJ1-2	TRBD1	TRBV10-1	TGCGCCACCCCCCGCGGGACAGGCTATGGCTACACCTTC	CATPRGTGYGYTF
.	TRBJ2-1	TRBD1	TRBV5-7	TGTGCCAGCAGCTCCCCGGGACAGTTCTCCTACAATGAGCAGTTCTTC	CASSSPGQFSYNEQFF
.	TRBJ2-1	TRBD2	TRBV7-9	TGTGCCAGCAGTCCTACTAGCGGTGCCTACAATGAGCAGTTCTTC	CASSPTSGAYNEQFF
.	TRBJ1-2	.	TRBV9	TGTGCCAGCAGCGTAGGGGCAGGAAACCCTTATGGCTACACCTTC	CASSVGAGNPYGYTF
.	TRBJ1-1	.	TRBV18	TGTGCCAGCTCACCCCGGGTGGACACTGAAGCTTTCTTT	CASSPRVDTEAFF
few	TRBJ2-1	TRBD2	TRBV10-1	TGCGCCAGCAGTGACAATTTCCTAGCGGGGGCCCACTCCTACAATGAGCAGTTCTTC	CASSDNFLAGAHSYNEQFF
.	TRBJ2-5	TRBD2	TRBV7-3	TGTGCCAGCAGCTTCCCGGGCGGGACTAGCGCAGACCAAGAGACCCAGTACTTC	CASSFPGGTSADQETQYF
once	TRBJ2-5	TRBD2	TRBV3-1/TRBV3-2	TGTGCCAGCAGCCGATTGGCTAGCGGGGGGTCGGGGGAGACCCAGTACTTC	CASSRLASGGSGETQYF
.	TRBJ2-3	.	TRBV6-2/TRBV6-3	TGTGCCAGCAGTTTCCCCGGTGGAGCAGATACGCAGTATTTT	CASSFPGGADTQYF
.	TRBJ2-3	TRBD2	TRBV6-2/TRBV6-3	TGTGCCAGCAGTACCGATCTAGCGGATGGGACAGATACGCAGTATTTT	CASSTDLADGTDTQYF
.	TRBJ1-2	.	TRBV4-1	TGCGCCAGCAGCCAAGAGGGGAACAGGGTCTATGGCTACACCTTC	CASSQEGNRVYGYTF
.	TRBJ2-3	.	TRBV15	TGTGCCACCAGCAGCCCCAACAGGGAGTCGATCACAGATACGCAGTATTTT	CATSSPNRESITDTQYF
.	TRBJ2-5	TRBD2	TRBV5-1	TGCGCCAGCAGCCCTGGGACTAGCAACCAAGAGACCCAGTACTTC	CASSPGTSNQETQYF
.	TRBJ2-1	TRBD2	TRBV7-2	TGTGCCAGCAGCCGCGATCTAGCGGGGGGCAACCACAATGAGCAGTTCTTC	CASSRDLAGGNHNEQFF
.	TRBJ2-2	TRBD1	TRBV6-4	TGTGCCAGCAGTGACGGACAGGGTGGCACCGGGGAGCTGTTTTTT	CASSDGQGGTGELFF
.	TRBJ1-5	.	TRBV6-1	TGTGCCAGCAGTGAACAGGGGCGCGGGGGTCATCAGCCCCAGCATTTT	CASSEQGRGGHQPQHF
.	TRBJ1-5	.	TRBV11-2	TGTGCCAGCAGCTTAGAAGGAGTTCAGCCCCAGCATTTT	CASSLEGVQPQHF
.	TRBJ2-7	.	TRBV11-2	TGTGCCAGCAGCTCAAATTCCTACGAGCAGTACTTC	CASSSNSYEQYF
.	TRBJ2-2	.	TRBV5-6	TGTGCCAGCAGCCGGACAGCCTCGAACACCGGGGAGCTGTTTTTT	CASSRTASNTGELFF
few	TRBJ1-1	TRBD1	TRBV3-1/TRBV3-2	TGTGCCAGCAGCCATTTTCGCCAGGGGGGGAACACTGAAGCTTTCTTT	CASSHFRQGGNTEAFF
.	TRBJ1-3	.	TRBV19	TGTGCCAGTAGTATCCAGACAGGCGTTGGAAACACCATATATTTT	CASSIQTGVGNTIYF
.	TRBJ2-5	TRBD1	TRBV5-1	TGCGCCAGCAGCAGGGGGACAGGGGGTTCTGAGACCCAGTACTTC	CASSRGTGGSETQYF
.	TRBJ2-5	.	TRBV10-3	TGTGCCATCAGTGACCCCGTCCAAGAGACCCAGTACTTC	CAISDPVQETQYF
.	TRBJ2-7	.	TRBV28	TGTGCCAGCAGTTCCGGAGGGGGCCAAGCCTACGAGCAGTACTTC	CASSSGGGQAYEQYF
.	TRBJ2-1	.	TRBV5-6	TGTGCCAGCAGCCCCCTTGGGGGGGCAAACCTCTACAATGAGCAGTTCTTC	CASSPLGGANLYNEQFF
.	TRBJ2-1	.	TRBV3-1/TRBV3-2	TGTGCCAGCAGCCCGACAGAACCCTACAATGAGCAGTTCTTC	CASSPTEPYNEQFF
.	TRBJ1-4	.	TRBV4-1	TGCGCCACCGGCGGCGGGACTAATGAAAAACTGTTTTTT	CATGGGTNEKLFF
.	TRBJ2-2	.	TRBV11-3	TGTGCCACCTCATACGGACAGCCGGGGACCGGGGAGCTGTTTTTT	CATSYGQPGTGELFF
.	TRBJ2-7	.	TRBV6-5	TGTGCCAGCAGAGGGGCCAATTCCTACGAGCAGTACTTC	CASRGANSYEQYF
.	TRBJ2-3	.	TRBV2	TGTGCCAGCAAGGCGGACTCCACAGATACGCAGTATTTT	CASKADSTDTQYF
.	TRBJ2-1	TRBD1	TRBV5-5	TGTGCCAGCAGCTCCAACGGACAGGAGCAGCAGTTCTTC	CASSSNGQEQQFF
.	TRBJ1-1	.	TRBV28	TGTGCCAGTTTAGGACAGTTGAACACTGAAGCTTTCTTT	CASLGQLNTEAFF
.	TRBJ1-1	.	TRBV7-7	TGTGCCAGCAGCCCCTTAGGGGTCGACACTGAAGCTTTCTTT	CASSPLGVDTEAFF
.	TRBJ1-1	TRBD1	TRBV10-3	TGTGCCATCAGTGACCCGGCGGACAGGGTGGGCACTGAAGCTTTCTTT	CAISDPADRVGTEAFF
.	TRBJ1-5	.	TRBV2	TGTGCCAGCAGTTATACTGGGCGGCCCCAGCATTTT	CASSYTGRPQHF
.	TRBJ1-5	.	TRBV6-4	TGTGCCAGCAGTGAGGAGAAGGGACTGCCTAGCAATCAGCCCCAGCATTTT	CASSEEKGLPSNQPQHF
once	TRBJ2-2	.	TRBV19	TGTGCCAGTAGTTACCAGGCCGGGGAGCTGTTTTTT	CASSYQAGELFF
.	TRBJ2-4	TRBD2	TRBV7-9	TGTGCCAGCAGCTTCTCAATAGCGGGGGGTAACTTAGCCAAAAACATTCAGTACTTC	CASSFSIAGGNLAKNIQYF
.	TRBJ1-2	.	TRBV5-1	TGCGCCAGCAGCCCCGAAACCCCGGGGCGGGAGGGCTACACCTTC	CASSPETPGREGYTF
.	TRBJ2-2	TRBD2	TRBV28	TGTGCCAGCAGTATACTAGCGGGGAGCTCGGGGGAGCTGTTTTTT	CASSILAGSSGELFF
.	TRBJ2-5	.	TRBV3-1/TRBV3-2	TGTGCCAGCTCTACCTCCTACAGGGCTCAAGAGACCCAGTACTTC	CASSTSYRAQETQYF
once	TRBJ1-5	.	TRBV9	TGTGCCAGCAGCGTAGTGGGGAGCGGGCCCCAGCATTTT	CASSVVGSGPQHF
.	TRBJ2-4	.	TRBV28	TGTGCCAGCAGTCCTGCCGTTGCGGGGCTGGGAAACATTCAGTACTTC	CASSPAVAGLGNIQYF
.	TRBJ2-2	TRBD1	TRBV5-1	TGCGCCAGCAGCAACGGACAGGGCACCACCGGGGAGCTGTTTTTT	CASSNGQGTTGELFF
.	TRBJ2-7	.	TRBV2	TGTGCCAGCAGCCTAAGCGGGCCTATGGGCGAGCAGTACTTC	CASSLSGPMGEQYF
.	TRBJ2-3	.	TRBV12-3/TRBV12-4	TGTGCCAGCAGTTCTTCCGGGGGACCTGCGCAGTATTTT	CASSSSGGPAQYF
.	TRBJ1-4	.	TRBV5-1	TGCGCCAGCAGCCCCGGGAGCGGGGAAAAACTGTTTTTT	CASSPGSGEKLFF
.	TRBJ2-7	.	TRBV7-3	TGTGCCAGCAGCCCTGGGGGCAGGCCAGGCGACGAGCAGTACTTC	CASSPGGRPGDEQYF
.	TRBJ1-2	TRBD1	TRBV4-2	TGTGCCAGCAGCCAAGCCTCAGGGGGCGCGTTCGGTGGCTACACCTTC	CASSQASGGAFGGYTF
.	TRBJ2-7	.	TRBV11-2	TGTGCCAGCAGCAACCACGCAGGACTAACATCCTACGAGCAGTACTTC	CASSNHAGLTSYEQYF
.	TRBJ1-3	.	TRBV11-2	TGTGCCAGCAGCTTAACCCGCGAACTATTGGCAGGAAACACCATATATTTT	CASSLTRELLAGNTIYF
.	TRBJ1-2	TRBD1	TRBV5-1	TGCGCCAGCAGTACCGGGACAGTCATCTATGGCTACACCTTC	CASSTGTVIYGYTF
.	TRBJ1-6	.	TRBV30	TGTGCCTGGAGACTCCGGGGGGGCTCCTATAATTCACCCCTCCACTTT	CAWRLRGGSYNSPLHF
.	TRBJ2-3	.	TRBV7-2	TGTGCCAGCAGCTTAGCGGGCAGGGCTTCGACAGATACGCAGTATTTT	CASSLAGRASTDTQYF
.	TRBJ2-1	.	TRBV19	TGTGCCAGTAGTTATACACGGCAACAGAACAATGAGCAGTTCTTC	CASSYTRQQNNEQFF
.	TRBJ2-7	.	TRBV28	TGTGCCAGCAGTTTGTCGGGGGTCCAGGGCGAGCAGTACTTC	CASSLSGVQGEQYF
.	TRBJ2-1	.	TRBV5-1	TGCGCCAGCAGCTTGGGTGGGGGGAGCTACAATGAGCAGTTCTTC	CASSLGGGSYNEQFF
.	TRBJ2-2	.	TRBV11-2	TGTGCCAGCAGCTTAGACCGGGGTACTGCCACCGGGGAGCTGTTTTTT	CASSLDRGTATGELFF